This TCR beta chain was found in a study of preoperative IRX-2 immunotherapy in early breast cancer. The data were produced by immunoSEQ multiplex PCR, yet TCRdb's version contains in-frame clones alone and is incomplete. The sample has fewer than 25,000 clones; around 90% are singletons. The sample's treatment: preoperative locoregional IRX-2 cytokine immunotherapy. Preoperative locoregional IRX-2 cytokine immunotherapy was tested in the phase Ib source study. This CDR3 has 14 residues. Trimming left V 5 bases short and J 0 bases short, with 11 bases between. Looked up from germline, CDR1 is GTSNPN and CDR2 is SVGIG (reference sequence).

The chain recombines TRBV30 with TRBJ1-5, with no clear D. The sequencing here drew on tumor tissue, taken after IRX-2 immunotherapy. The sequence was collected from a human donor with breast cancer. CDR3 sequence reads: CAWSLRASNQPQHF. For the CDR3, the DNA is TGTGCCTGGTCCCTAAGGGCTAGCAATCAGCCCCAGCATTTT.